The 6 T cell receptor beta chains below come from one sample, sequenced in a study of shared clonotypes between healthy human individuals (dated by TCRdb to about 2020). The protocol used for the library was the immunoSEQ multiplex PCR assay. As stored in TCRdb, this immuneACCESS dataset retains in-frame rearrangements with V and J assigned. A fraction of the clones does not appear; measured against another copy, unresolved V genes explain less than half of the discrepancy, and the remainder lacks a known reason. The sample records about 2 million clones, roughly 95% of which are singletons. The top ten clonotypes cover approximately 1% of the sample. CD8 naive samples were CD45RO-negative cells positively selected for CCR7, giving a CD45RA+CCR7+ population that excluded TemRA cells. Source material: naive CD8+ T cells sorted from blood. The cell subset or site label here, explained by the study, means: CD45RA+CCR7+. The receptors here all came from a man between 18 and 35 years old in good health.

Comment on this clone: The sample carries other DNA sequences with the same CDR3. The chain carries TRBV7-6 and TRBJ2-5; D call uncertain. Germline values: CDR1 SGHVS, CDR2 FNYEAQ. The CDR3 spans 11 residues. V lost 6 bases and J lost 5, with 7 bases in between. The CDR3 DNA sequence: TGTGCCAGCAGTTCTGGGGAGACCCAGTACTTC. Translated, it gives CASSSGETQYF.

This chain uses TRBV13 with TRBJ2-2; 10 bases match TRBD2. The CDR3 loop spans 15 amino acids. The germline gives CDR1 PRHDT, CDR2 FYEKMQ (reference sequence). The ends lost 3 bases at V and 7 bases at J; junction bases unmatched: 5. The CDR3 loop reads CASSLPSGGSGELFF. The CDR3 DNA reads TGTGCCAGCAGCTTGCCTAGCGGGGGAAGCGGGGAGCTGTTTTTT.

This chain connects TRBV2 to TRBJ2-7, with 7 nucleotides matching TRBD2. V trimming: 8 bases; J trimming: 9 bases; junction bases outside the gene matches: 10. CDR3 length: 12 amino acids. CDR1 SNHLY and CDR2 FYNNEI come from the germline V gene. The CDR3 sequence is CASQVGLRRQYF. CDR3 nucleotides: TGTGCCAGCCAGGTGGGACTACGAAGGCAGTACTTC. Full variable domain (missing parts from reference TRBV2 and TRBJ2-7): EPEVTQTPSHQVTQMGQEVILRCVPISNHLYFYWYRQILGQKVEFLVSFYNNEISEKSEIFDDQFSVERPDGSNFTLKIRSTKLEDSAMYFCASQVGLRRQYFGPGTRLTVT.

The sample holds one count of this clone. This chain joins TRBV9 and TRBJ2-1, with 8 bases aligning to TRBD1. Germline lookup yields CDR1 SGDLS and CDR2 YYNGEE. V dropped 3 bases and J dropped 8; count of bases not matched to a gene: 10. This CDR3 region has 15 residues. The CDR3 spells CASSAWTGITDEQFF. CDR3 DNA: TGTGCCAGCAGCGCTTGGACAGGGATCACGGATGAGCAGTTCTTC.

The table lists this clone with a few counts. V and J are TRBV2 and TRBJ1-5; D gene uncertain. Trimming stripped 3 bases from V and 1 base from J, with 10 bases between. Germline V lookup: CDR1 SNHLY, CDR2 FYNNEI. The CDR3 has 15 amino acids. The chain's CDR3 is CASSDSWLSNQPQHF. CDR3 bases: TGTGCCAGCAGTGATTCGTGGTTGAGCAATCAGCCCCAGCATTTT.

The genes are TRBV5-1 and TRBJ2-1; D unresolved. Looked up from germline, CDR1 is SGHRS and CDR2 is YFSETQ. The germline V and J ends were trimmed by 1 base and 5 bases, with 10 bases remaining between them. The CDR3 sequence is 14 residues long. CDR3: CASSLYGLDNEQFF. The CDR3 nucleotides read TGCGCCAGCAGCTTGTACGGTTTGGACAATGAGCAGTTCTTC.